This T cell receptor (beta chain) was obtained from a study of Graves' ophthalmopathy and Graves' hyperthyroidism. Many counts were recorded for this clonotype. Its antigen is still unknown. The CDR3 loop spans 15 amino acids. From germline, CDR1 is MDHEN and CDR2 SYDVKM. The V gene end was trimmed by 6 bases and the J gene end by 6 bases; junction bases not matched to a gene: 8. The study's findings and limits: The study's model predicted ophthalmopathy progression at about 68% sensitivity and about 72% specificity. Blood was where most expanded thyroid clonotypes above 0.001 frequency also turned up.

The sequenced template was RNA, covering the TCR beta CDR3 region. In the first round, RT-PCR was carried out with HTBI primers, and a multiplex PCR formed the second round. In TCRdb, the multiplex PCR reads were re-called with MiXCR into one record per CDR3 protein. The sample lists hundreds of thousands of distinct CDR3 sequences, 22% seen once, with around 7% in the top ten. PBMCs were isolated from an approximately 10 ml sample of fresh peripheral blood. The sample consisted of peripheral blood. V gene TRBV28 combines with J gene TRBJ2-5; 12 nucleotides align to TRBD1. The receptor's source is a young woman with stable Graves' hyperthyroidism. Some clones in this sample may be carry-over from other donors' samples. DNA for the CDR3: TGTGCCAGCAGCCTGGGACAGGGGGCGCGCAAGACCCAGTACTTC. Protein sequence: CASSLGQGARKTQYF. Full variable domain (rest looked up from reference TRBV28 and TRBJ2-5): DVKVTQSSRYLVKRTGEKVFLECVQDMDHENMFWYRQDPGLGLRLIYFSYDVKMKEKGDIPEGYSVSREKKERFSLILESASTNQTSMYLCASSLGQGARKTQYFGPGTRLLVL.